Presented here are 26 T cell receptor beta chains from one specimen sequenced in a study of patients and donors after allogeneic stem cell transplantation. Each CDR3 protein is one row after TCRdb ran MiXCR on the RT-PCR reads. The sample lists approximately 25,000 distinct CDR3 sequences, around 29% seen once, with more than 45% in the top ten. Input material: blood, either unsorted or a sorted T cell fraction (not recorded which). All receptors derive from a human donor who was either an allogeneic HSCT recipient or a stem cell or donor lymphocyte infusion donor (not recorded which). It is not recorded whose cells these are; they may come from a transplant donor.

This clonotype was seen a few times. CDR3 in amino acids: CASSPEGGNGQPQHF. CDR3 coding DNA: TGTGCCAGCAGCCCTGAGGGGGGAAACGGTCAGCCCCAGCATTTT. The chain couples TRBV5-6 to TRBJ1-5; possible D gene TRBD1, 6 bases. CDR3 length: 15 residues. Per the germline V gene, CDR1 is SGHDT and CDR2 is YYEEEE. Trimming stripped 4 bases from V and 6 bases from J, with 17 bases between.

The chain employs TRBV5-1 and TRBJ1-4; no firm D call. The CDR3 covers 15 residues. Germline-derived CDR1 and CDR2 are SGHRS and YFSETQ. V was shortened by 1 base and J by 0 bases, with 7 bases between the two germline ends. CDR3 protein: CASSLIQATNEKLFF. CDR3 bases: TGCGCCAGCAGCTTGATCCAGGCAACTAATGAAAAACTGTTTTTT. The entire variable domain, with the rest obtained from reference TRBV5-1 and TRBJ1-4, is as follows: KAGVTQTPRYLIKTRGQQVTLSCSPISGHRSVSWYQQTPGQGLQFLFEYFSETQRNKGNFPGRFSGRQFSNSRSEMNVSTLELGDSALYLCASSLIQATNEKLFFGSGTQLSVL.

This clonotype was picked up many times. The chain links TRBV20-1 to TRBJ1-6; no clear D gene. Germline V gives CDR1 DFQATT, CDR2 SNEGSKA (reference sequence). Trimming shortened V by 1 base and J by 0 bases, and 7 bases separated the two germline ends. There are 15 residues in the CDR3. The CDR3 DNA follows: TGCAGTGCTAGAGCGGGAAGCTCCTATAATTCACCCCTCCACTTT. It specifies CSARAGSSYNSPLHF.

V gene TRBV6-5 combines with J gene TRBJ1-1, with D hard to call. Germline V lookup: CDR1 MNHEY, CDR2 SVGAGI. Trimming took 2 bases from V and 5 from J, leaving 15 bases between them. The CDR3 spans 15 residues. The CDR3 coding sequence is TGTGCCAGCAGTTACGTCCCAGAGGCGAGAACTGAAGCTTTCTTT. Its protein is CASSYVPEARTEAFF.

This clonotype has just a few counts. This rearrangement joins TRBV12-3 or TRBV12-4 to TRBJ1-4; TRBD1 matches 9 bases. Trimming cost V 5 bases and J 7 bases; bases outside gene matches: 8. The CDR3 totals 15 residues. CDR3 DNA sequence: TGTGCCAGCAGTGCATACAGGGGGCAAAGTGAAAAACTGTTTTTT. Translation: CASSAYRGQSEKLFF.

This clonotype was recorded at least ten times. In nucleotides, the CDR3 is TGTGCCAGCAGCCTCGGGTGGGGCGATCAGCCCCAGCATTTT. As protein: CASSLGWGDQPQHF. V gene TRBV28 combines with J gene TRBJ1-5; tentatively, D is TRBD1 (5 bases). Trimming removed 6 bases at V and 5 bases at J, with 14 bases between. This CDR3 contains 14 residues. Germline CDR1 and CDR2: MDHEN and SYDVKM.

The chain is built from TRBV5-1 and TRBJ2-2; maybe TRBD2 (6 bases). This CDR3 region has 16 residues. Trimming left V 1 base short and J 5 bases short, with 15 bases between. Germline assignment: CDR1 SGHRS and CDR2 YFSETQ. This CDR3 reads CASSLNRLATTGELFF. The CDR3, as DNA: TGCGCCAGCAGCTTGAATCGTCTAGCGACAACCGGGGAGCTGTTTTTT.

The chain employs TRBV27 and TRBJ2-5, with TRBD2 as a possible D gene (7 bases). Germline CDR1 reads MNHEY; CDR2 reads SMNVEV (reference sequence). V shed 5 bases and J shed 6 bases, with 13 bases lying between them. The CDR3 has 13 amino acids. The CDR3 bases are TGTGCCAGCAGTCCGAGGGGGGGGAAGACCCAGTACTTC. Protein product: CASSPRGGKTQYF.

This clonotype was counted only a few times. The V and J genes are TRBV6-4 and TRBJ1-1, with unresolved D. The V end lost 3 bases, the J end lost 1 base, and 6 bases lay between the germline ends. Germline CDR1 reads MRHNA; CDR2 reads SNTAGT. The CDR3 is 13 amino acids. The CDR3 region is CASSEEENTEAFF. The CDR3 coding sequence is TGTGCCAGCAGTGAGGAGGAGAACACTGAAGCTTTCTTT.

The chain links TRBV20-1 to TRBJ1-2; the match to TRBD1 covers 10 bases. V dropped 3 bases and J dropped 6; count of bases not matched to a gene: 7. Germline V lookup: CDR1 DFQATT, CDR2 SNEGSKA (reference sequence). This CDR3 has 14 amino acids. The CDR3 DNA reads as TGCAGTGCTAGCCCGGGACAGGGGCTAGATGGCTACACCTTC. Translating it yields CSASPGQGLDGYTF.

The chain couples TRBV15 to TRBJ2-3; the D gene is possibly TRBD2 (5 bases). V dropped 3 bases and J dropped 5 bases, with 15 bases sitting between them. CDR1 and CDR2 from the germline V gene are LNHNV and YYDKDF (reference sequence). The CDR3 contains 15 residues. CDR3 protein: CATSSPIPGGDTQYF. The CDR3 coding sequence is TGTGCCACCAGCAGCCCTATCCCTGGAGGAGATACGCAGTATTTT.

This clonotype was picked up a small number of times. V is TRBV27 and J is TRBJ1-1; 8 bases fit TRBD1. J lost 8 bases, V lost 6 bases, and 8 bases had no gene match. Per the germline V gene, CDR1 is MNHEY and CDR2 is SMNVEV (reference sequence). The CDR3 has 13 residues. The DNA for the CDR3 is TGTGCCAGCAGACCTAACGGACAGGGCGAAGCTTTCTTT. Translation: CASRPNGQGEAFF.

The chain carries TRBV12-3 or TRBV12-4 and TRBJ2-1; 12 bases agree with TRBD1. The trim removed 3 bases at V and 9 bases at J, leaving 3 bases unmatched. The CDR3 covers 14 residues. CDR3 coding DNA: TGTGCCAGCAGTTTGGGACAGGGGGCGGGTGAGCAGTTCTTC. This gives the protein CASSLGQGAGEQFF.

This chain joins TRBV9 and TRBJ1-2; weak D call: TRBD1 (6 bases). The CDR3 contains 13 residues. CDR1 and CDR2 (germline): SGDLS, YYNGEE. The V end lost 0 bases, the J end lost 3 bases, and 6 bases lay between the germline ends. CDR3 sequence: CASSVAGDYGYTF. CDR3 nucleotides: TGTGCCAGCAGCGTAGCAGGGGACTATGGCTACACCTTC.

The chain couples TRBV11-2 to TRBJ2-3; D is tentatively TRBD1 or TRBD2 (6 bases each). Per germline, CDR1 SGHAT and CDR2 FQNNGV. Trimming stripped 7 bases from V and 5 bases from J, with 28 bases between. This CDR3 comprises 18 residues. The CDR3 is CASTGGGRRGTSQDTQYF. The CDR3 DNA follows: TGTGCCAGCACCGGGGGAGGTCGGCGCGGGACATCGCAAGATACGCAGTATTTT.

In this sample, this clonotype turned up a few times. The rearrangement links TRBV5-1 to TRBJ1-2; D remains ambiguous. V dropped 0 bases and J dropped 4 bases, with 7 bases sitting between them. CDR1 and CDR2 from the germline V gene are SGHRS and YFSETQ. This CDR3 region has 13 residues. For the CDR3, the DNA is TGCGCCAGCAGCTTGGCTGGGAGCTATGGCTACACCTTC. Residues: CASSLAGSYGYTF.

The chain uses TRBV5-1 and TRBJ1-2; the D gene is possibly TRBD1 (5 bases). Trimming removed 2 bases from V and 5 bases from J, with 10 bases in between. The CDR3 extends over 13 amino acids. CDR1 SGHRS and CDR2 YFSETQ come from the germline V gene. The CDR3 reads CASSLGREYGYTF. DNA of the CDR3: TGCGCCAGCAGCTTAGGCAGGGAGTATGGCTACACCTTC.

This clonotype was picked up a small number of times. The chain has TRBV28 and TRBJ1-1; tentative D call: TRBD1 (5 bases). Trimming stripped 6 bases from V and 0 bases from J, with 17 bases between. The CDR3 is 16 residues long. Germline V lookup: CDR1 MDHEN, CDR2 SYDVKM. The CDR3 is CASSRISRQLNTEAFF. The CDR3 DNA reads as TGTGCCAGCAGCCGAATCTCGCGACAGCTGAACACTGAAGCTTTCTTT.

The chain couples TRBV6-5 to TRBJ1-2; D gene uncertain. In germline, CDR1 is MNHEY, CDR2 SVGAGI. The ends were cut back, 0 bases at V and 4 bases at J, with 12 bases in the middle. This CDR3 contains 15 residues. Written as DNA, the CDR3 is TGTGCCAGCAGTTACTCGGCCAGACCTACCTATGGCTACACCTTC. It translates to CASSYSARPTYGYTF.

This clonotype came up a few times. The chain combines TRBV20-1 with TRBJ1-5; maybe TRBD1 (6 bases). The germline gives CDR1 DFQATT, CDR2 SNEGSKA (reference sequence). V lost 0 bases, J lost 7 bases, and 13 bases lay in between. The CDR3 has 14 amino acids. The CDR3 sequence: CSAREGRGVQPQHF. CDR3 coding DNA: TGCAGTGCTAGAGAGGGCAGGGGCGTGCAGCCCCAGCATTTT.

This chain joins TRBV2 and TRBJ1-5; D is uncertain. CDR1 and CDR2 from the germline V gene are SNHLY and FYNNEI. Trimming removed 3 bases at V and 6 bases at J, with 6 bases between. The CDR3 sequence is 12 residues long. The CDR3 loop is CASSDWLQPQHF. The CDR3 nucleotides are TGTGCCAGCAGTGATTGGCTTCAGCCCCAGCATTTT.

This clonotype was seen a few times. This chain connects TRBV6-6 to TRBJ1-6; 9 bases line up with TRBD1. This CDR3 comprises 15 residues. Germline CDR1 reads MNHNY; CDR2 reads SVGAGI (reference sequence). V trimming: 6 bases; J trimming: 7 bases; junction bases outside the gene matches: 7. In DNA form, the CDR3 reads TGTGCCAGCAGACCACAACAGGGGGCGAATTCACCCCTCCACTTT. This translates into CASRPQQGANSPLHF.

This clonotype showed up just a few times. V usage is TRBV2 and J usage is TRBJ1-4; 8 bases agree with TRBD1. Trimming took 4 bases from V and 4 from J; bases not matched to a gene: 2. Germline loops: CDR1 SNHLY, CDR2 FYNNEI. This CDR3 contains 14 residues. CDR3 sequence reads: CASSGDRFNEKLFF. In DNA, the CDR3 is TGTGCCAGCAGTGGGGACAGGTTTAATGAAAAACTGTTTTTT.

This clonotype was recorded a few times. The chain carries TRBV6-1 and TRBJ1-2, with 7 bases matching TRBD1. CDR1 is MNHNS and CDR2 is SASEGT in the germline V gene. V gave up 6 bases and J gave up 4 bases; unmatched junction bases: 8. This CDR3 has 14 amino acids. CDR3 protein: CASRETGRGYGYTF. The CDR3 DNA is TGTGCCAGCAGGGAGACAGGGAGGGGCTATGGCTACACCTTC.

This clonotype was seen a handful of times. The J gene is TRBJ1-5, the V gene TRBV20-1; 7 nucleotides align to TRBD1. V shed 1 base, J shed 7 bases, and the junction held 13 bases outside the gene matches. CDR1 and CDR2 (germline): DFQATT, SNEGSKA (reference sequence). The CDR3 contains 16 residues. The CDR3 sequence: CSARAPKDRSGQPQHF. CDR3 coding DNA: TGCAGTGCTAGAGCCCCCAAGGACAGGAGCGGACAGCCCCAGCATTTT.

This clonotype has only a few counts. The chain uses TRBV12-3 or TRBV12-4 and TRBJ2-2; possibly TRBD2 for D (6 bases). V was clipped by 5 bases and J by 7 bases, with 14 bases between them. The CDR3 covers 14 residues. As DNA, the CDR3 is TGTGCCAGCAGTCGCGGGGTGAAGGGCGGGGAGCTGTTTTTT. Protein: CASSRGVKGGELFF.